The subject of this entry is one T cell receptor (beta chain). Blood CD8+ and CD4+ T cells underwent high-throughput TCR beta sequencing. FACS enriched CD8+ TEMRA cells, while bulk CD8+ and CD4+ were negatively isolated. The data were obtained in a study of CD8 T cells in Susac syndrome. An input of 0.5 to 1 ug of RNA was subjected to reverse transcription using random hexamers. Amplification of the TCR beta CDR3 was carried out by immunoSEQ multiplex PCR, which spanned a total of 54 Vbeta and 13 Jbeta segments. In TCRdb, the immunoSEQ multiplex PCR reads were re-called with MiXCR into one record per CDR3 protein. This table holds about 120,000 distinct CDR3 sequences, around 92% found once. J was trimmed by 6 bases and V by 7 bases; bases with no gene match: 10. Germline V gene lookup returns CDR1 MNHEY and CDR2 SVGEGT. This CDR3 region has 14 residues.

This TCR came from a human donor in good health. This sequence joins TRBV6-2 or TRBV6-3 and TRBJ2-3, with TRBD1 matching 7 bases. The sample comprised CD8+ T cells from PBMCs. The CDR3 bases are TGTGCCAGCACCGGGACAGCACTTTTGGATACGCAGTATTTT. It encodes CASTGTALLDTQYF.